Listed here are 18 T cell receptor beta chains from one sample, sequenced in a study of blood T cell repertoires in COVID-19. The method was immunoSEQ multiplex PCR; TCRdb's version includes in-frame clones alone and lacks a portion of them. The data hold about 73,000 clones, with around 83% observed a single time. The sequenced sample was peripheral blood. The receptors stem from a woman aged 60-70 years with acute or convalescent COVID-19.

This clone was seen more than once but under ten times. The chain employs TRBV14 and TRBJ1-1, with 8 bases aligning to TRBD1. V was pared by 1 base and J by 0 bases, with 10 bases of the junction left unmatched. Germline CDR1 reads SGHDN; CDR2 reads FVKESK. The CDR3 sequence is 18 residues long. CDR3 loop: CASSQVPLWTGLNTEAFF. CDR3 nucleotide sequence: TGTGCCAGCAGCCAAGTACCGCTCTGGACAGGGTTGAACACTGAAGCTTTCTTT. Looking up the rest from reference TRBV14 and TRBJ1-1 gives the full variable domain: EAGVTQFPSHSVIEKGQTVTLRCDPISGHDNLYWYRRVMGKEIKFLLHFVKESKQDESGMPNNRFLAERTGGTYSTLKVQPAELEDSGVYFCASSQVPLWTGLNTEAFFGQGTRLTVV.

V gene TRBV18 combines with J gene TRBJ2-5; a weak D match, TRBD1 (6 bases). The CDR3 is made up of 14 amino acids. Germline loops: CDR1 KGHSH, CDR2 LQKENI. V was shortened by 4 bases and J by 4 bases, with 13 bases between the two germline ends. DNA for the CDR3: TGTGCCAGCTCACTTACAGGGTGGGCAGAGACCCAGTACTTC. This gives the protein CASSLTGWAETQYF.

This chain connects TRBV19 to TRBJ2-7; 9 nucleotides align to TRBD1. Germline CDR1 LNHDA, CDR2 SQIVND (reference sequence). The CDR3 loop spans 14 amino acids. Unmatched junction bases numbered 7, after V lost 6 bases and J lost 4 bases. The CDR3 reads CASSAQGARYEQYF. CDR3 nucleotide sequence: TGTGCCAGTAGCGCACAGGGGGCTAGGTACGAGCAGTACTTC.

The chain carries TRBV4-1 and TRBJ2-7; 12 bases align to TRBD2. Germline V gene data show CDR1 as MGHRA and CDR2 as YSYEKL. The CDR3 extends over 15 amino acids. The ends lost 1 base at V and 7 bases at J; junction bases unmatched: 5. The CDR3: CASSQVASGGGEQYF. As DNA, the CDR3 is TGCGCCAGCAGCCAAGTGGCTAGCGGGGGGGGTGAGCAGTACTTC.

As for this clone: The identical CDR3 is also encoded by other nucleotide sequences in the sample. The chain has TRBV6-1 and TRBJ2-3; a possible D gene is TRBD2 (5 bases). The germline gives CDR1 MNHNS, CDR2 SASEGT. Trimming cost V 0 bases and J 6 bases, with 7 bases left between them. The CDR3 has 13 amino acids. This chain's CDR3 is CASSEAPGDTQYF. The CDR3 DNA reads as TGTGCCAGCAGTGAAGCCCCGGGGGATACGCAGTATTTT.

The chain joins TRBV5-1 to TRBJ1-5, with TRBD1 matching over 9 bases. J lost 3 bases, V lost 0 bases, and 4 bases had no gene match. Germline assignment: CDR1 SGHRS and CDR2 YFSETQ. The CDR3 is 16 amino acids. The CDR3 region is CASSLGDRDDNQPQHF. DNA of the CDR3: TGCGCCAGCAGCTTGGGGGACAGGGATGACAATCAGCCCCAGCATTTT.

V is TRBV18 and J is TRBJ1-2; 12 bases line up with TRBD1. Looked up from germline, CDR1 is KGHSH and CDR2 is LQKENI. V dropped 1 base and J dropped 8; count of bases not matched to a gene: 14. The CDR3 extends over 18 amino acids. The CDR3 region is CASSPRKPPGQGAEGYTF. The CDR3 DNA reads TGTGCCAGCTCACCACGGAAACCGCCGGGACAGGGGGCGGAGGGCTACACCTTC.

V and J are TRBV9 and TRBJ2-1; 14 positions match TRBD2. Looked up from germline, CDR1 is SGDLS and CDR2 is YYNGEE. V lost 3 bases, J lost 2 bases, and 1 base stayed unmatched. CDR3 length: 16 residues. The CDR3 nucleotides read TGTGCCAGCAGCGCGGGACTAGCGGGGGCCTACAATGAGCAGTTCTTC. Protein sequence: CASSAGLAGAYNEQFF.

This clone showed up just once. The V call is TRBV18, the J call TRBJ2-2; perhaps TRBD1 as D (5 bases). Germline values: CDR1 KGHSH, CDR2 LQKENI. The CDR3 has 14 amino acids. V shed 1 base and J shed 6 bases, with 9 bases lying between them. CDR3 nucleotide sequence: TGTGCCAGCTCACCACGTCAGGGCCCCGGGGAGCTGTTTTTT. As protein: CASSPRQGPGELFF.

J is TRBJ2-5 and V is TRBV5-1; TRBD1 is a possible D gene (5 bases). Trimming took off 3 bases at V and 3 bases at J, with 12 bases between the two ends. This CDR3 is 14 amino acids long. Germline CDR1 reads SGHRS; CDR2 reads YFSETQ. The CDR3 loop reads CASSSLTGKETQYF. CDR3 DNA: TGCGCCAGCAGCTCTCTAACAGGCAAAGAGACCCAGTACTTC.

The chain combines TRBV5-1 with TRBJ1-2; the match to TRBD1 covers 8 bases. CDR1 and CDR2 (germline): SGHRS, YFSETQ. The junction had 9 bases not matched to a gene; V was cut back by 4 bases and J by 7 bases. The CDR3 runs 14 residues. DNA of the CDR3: TGCGCCAGCAGCCAGGACAGGGATAGGGGTGGCTACACCTTC. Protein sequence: CASSQDRDRGGYTF.

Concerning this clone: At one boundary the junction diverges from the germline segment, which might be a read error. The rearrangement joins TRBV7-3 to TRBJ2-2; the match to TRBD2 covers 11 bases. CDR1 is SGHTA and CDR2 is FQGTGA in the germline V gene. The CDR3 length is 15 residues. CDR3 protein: CASSITSGGTGELFF. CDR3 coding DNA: TGTGCCAGCAGCATAACTAGCGGGGGCACCGGGGAGCTGTTTTTT.

The chain's CDR3 is CASSQVSSGNTIYF. CDR3 bases: TGCGCCAGCAGCCAAGTGAGCTCTGGAAACACCATATATTTT. J is TRBJ1-3 and V is TRBV4-1; D unclear. Per the germline V gene, CDR1 is MGHRA and CDR2 is YSYEKL. CDR3 size: 14 residues. V lost 1 base, J lost 0 bases, and 4 bases lay in between.

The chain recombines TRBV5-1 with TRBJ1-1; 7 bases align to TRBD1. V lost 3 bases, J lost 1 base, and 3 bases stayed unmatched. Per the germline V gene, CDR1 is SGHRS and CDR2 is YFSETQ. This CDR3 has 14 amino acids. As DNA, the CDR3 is TGCGCCAGCAGCTGGAGACAGGGGAACACTGAAGCTTTCTTT. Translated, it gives CASSWRQGNTEAFF.

The CDR3 spells CASSQGDTTYNEQFF. The DNA for the CDR3 is TGCGCCAGCAGCCAAGGGGACACTACCTACAATGAGCAGTTCTTC. The rearrangement links TRBV4-1 to TRBJ2-1, with D possibly being TRBD1 (6 bases). The CDR3 is made up of 15 amino acids. Trimming stripped 1 base from V and 2 bases from J, with 9 bases between. Germline V CDR1 and CDR2: MGHRA, YSYEKL.

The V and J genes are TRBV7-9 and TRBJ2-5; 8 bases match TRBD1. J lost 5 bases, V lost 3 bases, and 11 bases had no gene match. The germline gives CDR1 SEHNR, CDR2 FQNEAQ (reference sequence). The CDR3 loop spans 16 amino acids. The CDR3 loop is CASSFRDRPYTETQYF. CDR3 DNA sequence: TGTGCCAGCAGCTTCAGGGACAGGCCTTACACGGAGACCCAGTACTTC.

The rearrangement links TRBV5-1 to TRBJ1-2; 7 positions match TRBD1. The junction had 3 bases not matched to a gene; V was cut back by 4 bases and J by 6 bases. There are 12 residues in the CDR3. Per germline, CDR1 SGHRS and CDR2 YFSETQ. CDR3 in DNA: TGCGCCAGCAGCCCGGACAGGAATGGCTACACCTTC. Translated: CASSPDRNGYTF.

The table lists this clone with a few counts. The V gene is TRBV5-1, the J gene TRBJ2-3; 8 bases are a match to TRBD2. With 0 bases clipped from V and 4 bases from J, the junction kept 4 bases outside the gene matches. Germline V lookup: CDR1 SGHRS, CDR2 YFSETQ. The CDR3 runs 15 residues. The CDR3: CASSLVAGGPDTQYF. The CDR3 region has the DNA TGCGCCAGCAGCTTGGTTGCGGGGGGCCCAGATACGCAGTATTTT.